This TCR beta chain was documented in a study of PD-L1 blockade in urothelial cancer. Looked up from germline, CDR1 is MDHEN and CDR2 is SYDVKM. Trimming at V came to 6 bases and at J to 2 bases, leaving 5 bases not matched to a gene. This CDR3 contains 14 residues. In each PCR, synthetic TCR analog templates were spiked in. Profiling relied on immunoSEQ multiplex PCR, and the TCRdb table lists in-frame clones only, not all of them. The sample has some 60,000 clones, approximately 86% seen once. The chain is built from TRBV28 and TRBJ1-2; TRBD1 aligns across 8 bases. This clonotype was sampled from a man aged 50-59 years with urothelial cancer. The sequences come from PBMCs, collected around atezolizumab (anti-PD-L1) treatment. CDR3: CASSLQGANYGYTF. Written as DNA, the CDR3 is TGTGCCAGCAGCTTGCAGGGGGCGAACTATGGCTACACCTTC.